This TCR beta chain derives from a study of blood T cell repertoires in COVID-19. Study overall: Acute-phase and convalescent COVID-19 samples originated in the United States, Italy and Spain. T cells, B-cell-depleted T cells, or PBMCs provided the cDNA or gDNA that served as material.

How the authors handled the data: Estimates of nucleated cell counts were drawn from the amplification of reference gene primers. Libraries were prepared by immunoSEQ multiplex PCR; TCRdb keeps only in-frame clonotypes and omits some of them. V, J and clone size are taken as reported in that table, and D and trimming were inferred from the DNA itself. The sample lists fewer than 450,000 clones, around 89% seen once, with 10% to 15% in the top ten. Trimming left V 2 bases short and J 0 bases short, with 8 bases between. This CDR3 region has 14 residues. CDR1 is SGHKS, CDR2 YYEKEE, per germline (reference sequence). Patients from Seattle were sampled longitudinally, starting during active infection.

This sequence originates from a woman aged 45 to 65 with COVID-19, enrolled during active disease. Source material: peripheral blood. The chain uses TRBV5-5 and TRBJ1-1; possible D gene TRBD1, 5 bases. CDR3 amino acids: CASSFSGMNTEAFF. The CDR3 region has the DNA TGTGCCAGCAGCTTTTCAGGGATGAACACTGAAGCTTTCTTT.